This record concerns one T cell receptor beta chain sequence. Original processing notes: Amplifying reference gene primers gave estimates of nucleated cell counts. Only in-frame clones appear in the TCRdb table, and some are missing; sequencing was by immunoSEQ multiplex PCR. V, J and clone size were drawn from that table, and D and trimming were deduced from the DNA. The table has over 150,000 clones, roughly four fifths seen once. The sample originates from a study of blood T cell repertoires in COVID-19. Overall study context: The study drew acute and convalescent COVID-19 samples from the United States, Italy and Spain. Sample material is recorded as cDNA or gDNA derived from T cells, B-cell-depleted T cells, or PBMCs.

The CDR3 loop spans 15 amino acids. Germline-derived CDR1 and CDR2 are LNHNV and YYDKDF (reference sequence). V lost 6 bases and J 9 bases, leaving 21 bases between the germline ends. The rearrangement joins TRBV15 to TRBJ2-1, with D possibly matching TRBD1 (6 bases). Specimen: peripheral blood. This receptor was taken from a man aged 65 to 85 with active or convalescent COVID-19. DNA of the CDR3: TGTGCCACCAGTACGACAGGTCCCCCGTCCAGTGAGCAGTTCTTC. This codes for CATSTTGPPSSEQFF.